Listed below are T cell receptor beta chains from one sample, sequenced in a study of OX40 agonist ivuxolimab in advanced cancers. Sequencing was performed with immunoSEQ multiplex PCR; in TCRdb, only in-frame clones are kept and a portion is missing. The sample has 90,000 to 100,000 clones; roughly nine tenths are singletons. Source: CD4+ or CD8+ T cells sorted from blood, taken in a trial of the OX40 agonist ivuxolimab. Receptors originate from an adult with an advanced solid tumor such as melanoma, head and neck, liver or kidney cancer. Both conserved end residues are part of each CDR3. The order of the fields is clone size, J gene, V gene, D gene, CDR3 protein, CDR3 DNA. A D gene is named only where the DNA matches it firmly. A clone size is listed for some rows: how often the clone was seen (once, few, many), or a class if it is expanded.

clone size: .
J gene: TRBJ2-7
V gene: TRBV30
D gene: TRBD1
CDR3 protein: CAWSDRVTYEQYF
CDR3 DNA: TGTGCCTGGTCCGACAGGGTCACCTACGAGCAGTACTTC

clone size: .
J gene: TRBJ1-5
V gene: TRBV28
D gene: TRBD1
CDR3 protein: CASRQGQATQPQHF
CDR3 DNA: TGTGCCAGCAGGCAGGGACAGGCAACTCAACCCCAGCATTTT

clone size: .
J gene: TRBJ2-1
V gene: TRBV10-3
D gene: .
CDR3 protein: CAISTSRDNEQFF
CDR3 DNA: TGTGCCATCAGTACTTCCAGAGACAATGAGCAGTTCTTC

clone size: .
J gene: TRBJ2-3
V gene: TRBV9
D gene: .
CDR3 protein: CASSVEADTQYF
CDR3 DNA: TGTGCCAGCAGCGTTGAGGCGGATACGCAGTATTTT

clone size: .
J gene: TRBJ1-3
V gene: TRBV7-8
D gene: .
CDR3 protein: CASSPTVTGNTIYF
CDR3 DNA: TGTGCCAGCAGCCCCACCGTCACTGGAAACACCATATATTTT

clone size: .
J gene: TRBJ1-1
V gene: TRBV18
D gene: TRBD1
CDR3 protein: CASSRGQGALDTEAFF
CDR3 DNA: TGTGCCAGCTCTCGAGGACAGGGGGCCTTGGACACTGAAGCTTTCTTT

clone size: .
J gene: TRBJ1-2
V gene: TRBV7-3
D gene: .
CDR3 protein: CASSPGGAGNGYTF
CDR3 DNA: TGTGCCAGCAGCCCAGGTGGCGCAGGGAATGGCTACACCTTC

clone size: .
J gene: TRBJ2-5
V gene: TRBV30
D gene: .
CDR3 protein: CAWSRRGETQYF
CDR3 DNA: TGTGCCTGGAGTAGGCGGGGAGAGACCCAGTACTTC

clone size: .
J gene: TRBJ2-1
V gene: TRBV2
D gene: .
CDR3 protein: CASKEGGNNEQFF
CDR3 DNA: TGTGCCAGCAAGGAGGGCGGGAACAATGAGCAGTTCTTC

clone size: once
J gene: TRBJ2-7
V gene: TRBV5-1
D gene: .
CDR3 protein: CASSLDTSYEQYF
CDR3 DNA: TGCGCCAGCAGCTTGGACACCTCCTACGAGCAGTACTTC

clone size: .
J gene: TRBJ1-1
V gene: TRBV19
D gene: TRBD1
CDR3 protein: CASSIRGQVGEAFF
CDR3 DNA: TGTGCCAGTAGTATCCGTGGACAGGTTGGCGAAGCTTTCTTT

clone size: .
J gene: TRBJ2-5
V gene: TRBV5-1
D gene: TRBD2
CDR3 protein: CASSSIAGGGETQYF
CDR3 DNA: TGCGCCAGCAGCTCGATAGCGGGAGGCGGGGAGACCCAGTACTTC

clone size: .
J gene: TRBJ2-3
V gene: TRBV9
D gene: .
CDR3 protein: CASSVEQGGGTQYF
CDR3 DNA: TGTGCCAGCAGCGTAGAGCAGGGCGGCGGTACGCAGTATTTT

clone size: few
J gene: TRBJ1-3
V gene: TRBV5-1
D gene: .
CDR3 protein: CASSWDGGNTIYF
CDR3 DNA: TGCGCCAGCAGCTGGGACGGCGGAAACACCATATATTTT

clone size: .
J gene: TRBJ1-2
V gene: TRBV30
D gene: .
CDR3 protein: CAWSGVGTDGYTF
CDR3 DNA: TGTGCCTGGAGTGGAGTTGGGACGGATGGCTACACCTTC

clone size: .
J gene: TRBJ1-4
V gene: TRBV7-2
D gene: TRBD1
CDR3 protein: CASSLASGAGGTNEKLFF
CDR3 DNA: TGTGCCAGCAGCTTAGCGAGCGGCGCAGGGGGCACTAATGAAAAACTGTTTTTT

clone size: .
J gene: TRBJ2-5
V gene: TRBV5-1
D gene: .
CDR3 protein: CASSLGSGARRETQYF
CDR3 DNA: TGCGCCAGCAGCTTGGGGTCTGGGGCTAGACGGGAGACCCAGTACTTC

clone size: .
J gene: TRBJ2-1
V gene: TRBV6-6
D gene: TRBD2
CDR3 protein: CASSYPGGGEEEQFF
CDR3 DNA: TGTGCCAGCAGTTACCCGGGAGGGGGGGAGGAGGAGCAGTTCTTC

clone size: once
J gene: TRBJ2-1
V gene: TRBV5-1
D gene: TRBD1
CDR3 protein: CASSPGQGAGEQFF
CDR3 DNA: TGCGCCAGCAGCCCGGGACAGGGGGCTGGTGAGCAGTTCTTC

clone size: once
J gene: TRBJ1-5
V gene: TRBV19
D gene: .
CDR3 protein: CASSGGAKDQPQHF
CDR3 DNA: TGTGCCAGTAGTGGAGGGGCGAAGGATCAGCCCCAGCATTTT

clone size: .
J gene: TRBJ1-2
V gene: TRBV13
D gene: .
CDR3 protein: CASSQLGTYGYTF
CDR3 DNA: TGTGCCAGCAGCCAGCTCGGGACCTATGGCTACACCTTC

clone size: .
J gene: TRBJ2-2
V gene: TRBV7-2
D gene: .
CDR3 protein: CASSLVGASMELFF
CDR3 DNA: TGTGCCAGCAGCTTAGTTGGGGCTAGTATGGAGCTGTTTTTT

clone size: .
J gene: TRBJ2-1
V gene: TRBV18
D gene: TRBD2
CDR3 protein: CASSPTTSLWSYNEQFF
CDR3 DNA: TGTGCCAGCTCACCGACGACTAGCCTTTGGAGCTACAATGAGCAGTTCTTC

clone size: once
J gene: TRBJ1-3
V gene: TRBV2
D gene: .
CDR3 protein: CASRGSVLAGNTIYF
CDR3 DNA: TGTGCCAGCAGAGGATCGGTCCTGGCTGGAAACACCATATATTTT

clone size: .
J gene: TRBJ2-7
V gene: TRBV7-2
D gene: TRBD1
CDR3 protein: CASSLTGTGGYEQYF
CDR3 DNA: TGTGCCAGCAGCTTAACCGGGACAGGGGGCTACGAGCAGTACTTC

clone size: .
J gene: TRBJ1-5
V gene: TRBV18
D gene: .
CDR3 protein: CASSPSQTDSNQPQHF
CDR3 DNA: TGTGCCAGCTCACCATCCCAGACAGATAGCAATCAGCCCCAGCATTTT

clone size: .
J gene: TRBJ1-1
V gene: TRBV7-2
D gene: .
CDR3 protein: CASSLKTAWGTEAFF
CDR3 DNA: TGTGCCAGCAGCTTAAAAACAGCCTGGGGCACTGAAGCTTTCTTT

clone size: .
J gene: TRBJ2-1
V gene: TRBV5-4
D gene: TRBD2
CDR3 protein: CASSLNSGSYNEQFF
CDR3 DNA: TGTGCCAGCAGCTTGAATAGCGGGAGTTACAATGAGCAGTTCTTC

clone size: .
J gene: TRBJ1-3
V gene: TRBV7-2
D gene: .
CDR3 protein: CASSQGLGNTIYF
CDR3 DNA: TGTGCCAGCAGCCAAGGACTAGGAAACACCATATATTTT

clone size: .
J gene: TRBJ2-3
V gene: TRBV10-3
D gene: TRBD2
CDR3 protein: CAISRLAGSTDTQYF
CDR3 DNA: TGTGCCATCAGCAGACTAGCGGGCAGCACAGATACGCAGTATTTT

clone size: once
J gene: TRBJ2-1
V gene: TRBV4-1
D gene: TRBD1
CDR3 protein: CASSQEYSGQGTNEQFF
CDR3 DNA: TGCGCCAGCAGCCAAGAGTATTCGGGACAGGGGACCAATGAGCAGTTCTTC

clone size: .
J gene: TRBJ2-1
V gene: TRBV28
D gene: .
CDR3 protein: CASSPLFLGDEQFF
CDR3 DNA: TGTGCCAGCAGCCCCCTATTCCTAGGCGATGAGCAGTTCTTC

clone size: .
J gene: TRBJ1-1
V gene: TRBV10-1
D gene: .
CDR3 protein: CASSVSANTEAFF
CDR3 DNA: TGCGCCAGCAGTGTGTCTGCGAACACTGAAGCTTTCTTT

clone size: .
J gene: TRBJ1-2
V gene: TRBV5-6
D gene: TRBD1
CDR3 protein: CASSLGPGTGYGYTF
CDR3 DNA: TGTGCCAGCAGCTTGGGCCCCGGGACAGGATATGGCTACACCTTC

clone size: .
J gene: TRBJ1-4
V gene: TRBV19
D gene: .
CDR3 protein: CASSSGQGNEKLFF
CDR3 DNA: TGTGCCAGTAGTAGCGGGCAGGGGAATGAAAAACTGTTTTTT

clone size: .
J gene: TRBJ1-2
V gene: TRBV29-1
D gene: .
CDR3 protein: CSVDRPRETALKGYTF
CDR3 DNA: TGCAGCGTTGACCGCCCGCGGGAGACAGCCCTAAAAGGCTACACCTTC

clone size: .
J gene: TRBJ2-6
V gene: TRBV15
D gene: .
CDR3 protein: CATNSRLRGRTSGANVLTF
CDR3 DNA: TGTGCCACCAATTCTCGCTTGCGGGGGCGTACCTCTGGGGCCAACGTCCTGACTTTC

clone size: once
J gene: TRBJ1-2
V gene: TRBV27
D gene: TRBD1
CDR3 protein: CASRPRQGLYGYTF
CDR3 DNA: TGTGCCAGCAGGCCCCGACAGGGACTCTATGGCTACACCTTC

clone size: .
J gene: TRBJ2-2
V gene: TRBV19
D gene: TRBD2
CDR3 protein: CASSTMGLAVILGGELFF
CDR3 DNA: TGTGCCAGTAGTACCATGGGACTAGCGGTAATCCTCGGGGGGGAGCTGTTTTTT

clone size: .
J gene: TRBJ2-3
V gene: TRBV7-3
D gene: .
CDR3 protein: CASSSPGRPDTQYF
CDR3 DNA: TGTGCCAGCAGCTCTCCGGGACGTCCCGATACGCAGTATTTT

clone size: once
J gene: TRBJ2-7
V gene: TRBV28
D gene: .
CDR3 protein: CASSLPSGITYEQYF
CDR3 DNA: TGTGCCAGCAGTTTACCCTCCGGAATTACCTACGAGCAGTACTTC